The T cell receptor (beta chain) under discussion was sequenced for a study of blood T cell repertoires in COVID-19 (dated by TCRdb to about 2020). Regarding the research as a whole: The collaborator samples originated in the United States, Italy and Spain and spanned the acute and convalescent phases of COVID-19. The material from the prospective study consisted of cDNA or gDNA derived from T cells, B-cell-depleted T cells, or PBMCs. Deeply sampled blood TCRbeta repertoires from subjects exposed to, actively infected with, or recovered from COVID-19 were included in the dataset. The repertoires were released in a freely available public database meant as a resource for research on the immune response to SARS-CoV-2. Samples were obtained from the ongoing ImmuneRACE study (first 160 participants) and from over 1,000 subjects provided by 6 global collaborators. Sample metadata almost always included a de-identified subject ID, COVID-19 status, age in years and sex. Where HLA class I and class II types were available, the types were taken from metadata supplied by the sample provider, not from assay-based typing.

The research as a whole found: How much clinical and demographic metadata was included differed by source and by participant, and the metadata was provided uncurated.

The CDR3 has 15 amino acids, counting the end cysteine and phenylalanine. Of the read, only the CDR3 DNA is kept; its 45 bases are in frame from base 1. CDR1 and CDR2, per the germline V gene, are SGDLS and YYNGEE. V trim: 0 bases; J trim: 7 bases; unmatched bases: 6. Turning to this clone: No antigen is known for it. The sample holds no much larger clone one base away, and base qualities are not on file.

The immunoSEQ Assay, a bias-controlled multiplex PCR, was used to amplify TCRbeta CDR3 regions from genomic DNA. The published analysis was carried out like this. The number of nucleated cells in each sample was estimated by amplification of reference gene primers within the assay. To quantify the absolute abundance of each unique TCRbeta CDR3 rearrangement, sequence reads were collapsed and filtered. Productive Simpson clonality was computed per sample as the square root of Simpson's diversity index over productive rearrangements. TCRdb limited this immuneACCESS table to in-frame rearrangements with V and J called. A share of clones is missing; checked studies link under half to unresolved V genes, and the rest is unexplained. The D gene and trimming were derived from the DNA, and the V and J assignments and clone size from that table. This sample lists 150,000 or so clones; more than 65% were detected once. The top ten hold approximately 5.1% of the sample.

Participants in the prospective study were aged roughly 18 to 100 years, lived in 20 to 30 United States geographic areas, and enrolled through a virtual design. To assign participants to cohorts, the prospective study relied on clinical history that participants themselves reported in a screening survey and a study questionnaire. Each participant in the prospective study had whole blood, serum and a nasopharyngeal or oropharyngeal swab collected by mobile phlebotomists. Participants in the prospective study had the option to provide additional blood draws and questionnaires over a roughly 2-month period. Before DNA extraction, prospective study blood samples were shipped either frozen or at room temperature.

This clonotype was obtained from a woman aged 40-49 years with acute COVID-19. The rearrangement joined TRBV9 to TRBJ1-4; the central 7 bases match TRBD1. The sequencing input was PBMCs or T cells enriched from blood (not recorded which). The DNA sequence reads TGTGCCAGCAGCGTAGAAGGGGGCTTGGGTGAAAAACTGTTTTTT. Translated, it reads CASSVEGGLGEKLFF.